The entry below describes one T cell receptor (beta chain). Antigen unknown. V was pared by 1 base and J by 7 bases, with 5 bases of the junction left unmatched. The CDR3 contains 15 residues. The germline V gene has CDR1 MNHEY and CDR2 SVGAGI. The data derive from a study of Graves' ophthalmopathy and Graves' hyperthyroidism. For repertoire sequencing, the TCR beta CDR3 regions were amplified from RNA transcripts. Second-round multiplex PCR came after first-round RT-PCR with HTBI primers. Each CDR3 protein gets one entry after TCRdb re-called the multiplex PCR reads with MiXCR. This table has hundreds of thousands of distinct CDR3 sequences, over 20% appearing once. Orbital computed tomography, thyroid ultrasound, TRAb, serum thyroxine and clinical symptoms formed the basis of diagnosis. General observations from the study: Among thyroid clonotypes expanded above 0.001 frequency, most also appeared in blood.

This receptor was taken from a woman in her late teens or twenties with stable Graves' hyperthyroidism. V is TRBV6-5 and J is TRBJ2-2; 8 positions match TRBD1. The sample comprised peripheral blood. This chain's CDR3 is CASSYWQGAIGELFF. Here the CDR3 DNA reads TGTGCCAGCAGTTACTGGCAGGGGGCGATCGGGGAGCTGTTTTTT.